A single sample gave rise to the 7 T cell receptor beta chains below, sequenced in a study of shared T cell receptors in the human thymus. Profiling relied on immunoSEQ multiplex PCR, and the TCRdb table lists in-frame clones only, not all of them. In the table there are about 500,000 clones, about four fifths of which are singletons. These sequences were also reported in another study, on human thymus T cells.

The sequenced material came from thymocytes. The receptor source for this set is a boy younger than two with a congenital heart defect.

The chain carries TRBV6-5 and TRBJ2-1; 9 bases line up with TRBD2. V gave up 5 bases and J gave up 8 bases; unmatched junction bases: 10. This CDR3 is 15 amino acids long. Germline V gene lookup returns CDR1 MNHEY and CDR2 SVGAGI. CDR3 sequence: CASSPSWREGYEQFF. Written as DNA, the CDR3 is TGTGCCAGCAGTCCCTCTTGGCGGGAGGGATATGAGCAGTTCTTC.

The chain links TRBV9 to TRBJ1-2; no clear D gene. The V and J ends lost 3 bases and 2 bases respectively, with 14 bases between them. The CDR3 runs 15 residues. The germline gives CDR1 SGDLS, CDR2 YYNGEE. The CDR3, as DNA: TGTGCCAGCAGCGGAATCGCCGGGGTCAACTATGGCTACACCTTC. Amino acid sequence: CASSGIAGVNYGYTF.

This clone was found once. The rearrangement uses TRBV4-2 and TRBJ2-1, with TRBD2 identical over 7 bases. V was pared by 0 bases and J by 3 bases, with 11 bases of the junction left unmatched. Germline V CDR1 and CDR2: LGHNA, YNFKEQ. This CDR3 is built from 18 residues. The CDR3 protein is CASSQERAWAGVYNEQFF. The CDR3 DNA follows: TGTGCCAGCAGCCAAGAGAGGGCTTGGGCGGGAGTCTACAATGAGCAGTTCTTC.

In DNA, the CDR3 is TGCAGCGCCCAGGAACAGCCCCCAGGGGGCTACACCTTC. This translates into CSAQEQPPGGYTF. This chain uses TRBV29-1 with TRBJ1-2; TRBD1 is a possible D gene (5 bases). V was shortened by 7 bases and J by 8 bases, with 20 bases between the two germline ends. The CDR3 contains 13 residues. CDR1 and CDR2 (germline): SQVTM, ANQGSEA.

V usage is TRBV29-1 and J usage is TRBJ2-1, with 9 bases that match TRBD2. V shed 2 bases and J 8 bases; nucleotides not matched to a gene: 4. Germline CDR1 reads SQVTM; CDR2 reads ANQGSEA. This CDR3 comprises 13 residues. In DNA, the CDR3 is TGCAGCGTTGAACTAGCGGGAAAGTATGAGCAGTTCTTC. Encoded protein: CSVELAGKYEQFF.

The chain has TRBV5-1 and TRBJ2-3; D unresolved. The V gene lost 0 bases and the J gene lost 6 bases, with 11 bases spanning the gap. The CDR3 runs 14 residues. The germline V gene encodes CDR1 SGHRS and CDR2 YFSETQ. The CDR3 loop is CASSLGHPSDTQYF. In DNA, the CDR3 is TGCGCCAGCAGCTTGGGGCACCCGTCCGATACGCAGTATTTT.

This rearrangement joins TRBV10-3 to TRBJ1-5; unclear D gene. This CDR3 has 14 amino acids. Germline V CDR1 and CDR2: ENHRY, SYGVKD. V gave up 0 bases and J gave up 5 bases, with 8 bases separating them. DNA for the CDR3: TGTGCCATCAGTGAGTCAACAGCCGATCAGCCCCAGCATTTT. This encodes CAISESTADQPQHF.